Included here is one T cell receptor (beta chain) sequence, with context. Its antigen remains unknown. The data stem from a study of CD8+ T cells in alopecia areata. On the study more broadly: Among treated patients, oral tofacitinib was administered at 5 to 10 mg twice daily. Tofacitinib dosing lasted 6 to 18 months, which was then followed by 6 months off drug. Notes on the study in general: Greater clonality was observed in lesional scalp samples, especially alopecia totalis/universalis, versus normal scalp.

TCR sequencing used cDNA made by reverse transcription of extracted RNA. Generated by immunoSEQ multiplex PCR, the TCRdb table keeps only in-frame clones and is missing some. The data hold under 300,000 clones, with approximately 60% observed a single time. Trimming took off 3 bases at V and 1 base at J, with 10 bases between the two ends. This CDR3 has 13 residues. Germline V gene data show CDR1 as GTSNPN and CDR2 as SVGIG (reference sequence). The treatment is: oral pan-JAK inhibitor, 5-10 mg twice daily. The TCR was taken from a human donor with alopecia areata. The sample consisted of CD4+ T cells sorted from blood, taken around week 54, from a patient treated with tofacitinib. The chain is built from TRBV30 and TRBJ2-7, with D tentatively TRBD2 (5 bases). The CDR3: CAWRNRDSYEQYF. Here the CDR3 DNA reads TGTGCCTGGAGAAACCGGGATTCCTACGAGCAGTACTTC.